One and the same sample provided the 9 T cell receptor beta chains below, sequenced in a study of blood T cell repertoires in COVID-19. This table comes from immunoSEQ multiplex PCR, and its TCRdb copy is limited to in-frame clones, with some not included. The repertoire has roughly 300,000 clones, 70% to 90% of them found once; the top ten carry more than 9%. The sample comprised PBMCs or T cells enriched from blood (not recorded which). Source of these receptors: a woman aged 18-29 years who had recovered from COVID-19.

The rearrangement links TRBV9 to TRBJ2-7, with 7 bases aligning to TRBD1. From germline, CDR1 is SGDLS and CDR2 YYNGEE. The CDR3 length is 14 residues. Unmatched junction bases numbered 5, after V lost 4 bases and J lost 1 base. The CDR3 DNA follows: TGTGCCAGCAGCCCGGGGACAGAATCCTACGAGCAGTACTTC. Residues: CASSPGTESYEQYF.

The genes are TRBV19 and TRBJ2-4, with D tentatively TRBD2 (5 bases). Germline V lookup: CDR1 LNHDA, CDR2 SQIVND (reference sequence). This CDR3 contains 16 residues. Trimming left V 5 bases short and J 0 bases short, with 14 bases between. CDR3 sequence: CASSSRRDTAKNIQYF. CDR3 DNA sequence: TGTGCCAGTAGTTCACGACGGGATACAGCCAAAAACATTCAGTACTTC.

J is TRBJ1-1 and V is TRBV6-5; no reliable D call. Trimming removed 6 bases at V and 5 bases at J, with 10 bases between. Germline CDR1 MNHEY, CDR2 SVGAGI. The CDR3 covers 12 residues. In nucleotides, the CDR3 is TGTGCCAGCAGACAGAGGGATACTGAAGCTTTCTTT. It specifies CASRQRDTEAFF.

This clone was seen once. V and J are TRBV13 and TRBJ2-7; perhaps TRBD2 as D (7 bases). The V gene's germline CDR1 is PRHDT and CDR2 FYEKMQ (reference sequence). The CDR3 is made up of 14 amino acids. The V end lost 6 bases, the J end lost 5 bases, and 17 bases lay between the germline ends. The CDR3 loop is CASSTGGGRNEQYF. Here the CDR3 DNA reads TGTGCCAGCAGTACTGGGGGGGGGCGGAACGAGCAGTACTTC.

V usage is TRBV19 and J usage is TRBJ2-3; perhaps TRBD1 as D (5 bases). CDR1 is LNHDA and CDR2 is SQIVND in the germline V gene (reference sequence). V lost 5 bases to trimming and J lost 2 bases, with 8 bases between them. This CDR3 contains 13 residues. CDR3 bases: TGTGCCAGTAGTGGGGCGCACACAGATACGCAGTATTTT. Translating it yields CASSGAHTDTQYF.

The chain recombines TRBV7-2 with TRBJ2-1, with 9 nucleotides matching TRBD1. The V segment lost 5 bases and the J segment 8 bases; nucleotides outside the gene matches: 10. Germline-derived CDR1 and CDR2 are SGHTA and FQGNSA. The CDR3 totals 15 residues. CDR3 sequence: CASSVQGASRDEQFF. CDR3 bases: TGTGCCAGCAGCGTACAGGGGGCTTCTCGGGATGAGCAGTTCTTC. The whole variable domain, remainder taken from reference TRBV7-2 and TRBJ2-1, is GAGVSQSPSNKVTEKGKDVELRCDPISGHTALYWYRQSLGQGLEFLIYFQGNSAPDKSGLPSDRFSAERTGGSVSTLTIQRTQQEDSAVYLCASSVQGASRDEQFFGPGTRLTVL.

The chain joins TRBV5-6 to TRBJ2-3, with no clear D. The germline V and J ends were trimmed by 3 bases and 2 bases, with 16 bases remaining between them. Germline CDR1 reads SGHDT; CDR2 reads YYEEEE. The CDR3 contains 16 residues. DNA of the CDR3: TGTGCCAGCAGCTCGAGACGGCTAGTTGTCACAGATACGCAGTATTTT. Its protein product is CASSSRRLVVTDTQYF. Looking up the rest from reference TRBV5-6 and TRBJ2-3 gives the full variable domain: DAGVTQSPTHLIKTRGQQVTLRCSPKSGHDTVSWYQQALGQGPQFIFQYYEEEERQRGNFPDRFSGHQFPNYSSELNVNALLLGDSALYLCASSSRRLVVTDTQYFGPGTRLTVL.

The chain recombines TRBV28 with TRBJ1-1, with D uncertain. The CDR3 has 18 residues. In germline, CDR1 is MDHEN, CDR2 SYDVKM. V lost 1 base and J lost 0, with 18 bases in between. CDR3 nucleotide sequence: TGTGCCAGCAGTTTATTTTGGCAGGACTTTTTTATGAACACTGAAGCTTTCTTT. It specifies CASSLFWQDFFMNTEAFF.

The sample holds one count of this clone. V and J are TRBV24-1 and TRBJ2-3; 8 bases are shared with TRBD2. CDR3 size: 18 residues. J was trimmed by 4 bases and V by 5 bases; bases with no gene match: 16. The germline V gene has CDR1 KGHDR and CDR2 SFDVKD. The chain's CDR3 is CATSVSLAGIHEADTQYF. DNA of the CDR3: TGTGCCACCAGTGTGTCATTAGCGGGAATCCATGAAGCAGATACGCAGTATTTT.